Listed below are T cell receptor beta chains from one sample, sequenced in a study of T-cell memory formation after mild COVID-19. TCRdb re-analysed the 5' RACE reads in MiXCR, keeping a single row per CDR3 protein. In the table there are around 300,000 distinct CDR3 sequences, roughly 15% of which are singletons. Sequenced input: PBMCs or a T cell subset sorted from them (not recorded which). The receptors stem from a man younger than 30 who had mild COVID-19 (a few samples of this study predate the infection). Cell type and time point are not known. The conserved cysteine and the conserved F or W are not part of the CDR3 here. The D gene is left open where the match is weak. Not every row has a clone size; where given, it reads once, few, many or a size class.

size	J	V	D	CDR3
few	TRBJ1-5	TRBV7-2	-	ASSDGGRATQPQH
few	TRBJ2-5	TRBV24-1	-	ATSDARQADQETQY
few	TRBJ2-3	TRBV20-1	-	SARHTPPPGRRGPYTDTQY
-	TRBJ2-1	TRBV29-1	TRBD2	SGERLAGVEQF
-	TRBJ2-5	TRBV15	-	ATSPAEGRGGQETQY
many	TRBJ2-5	TRBV7-9	-	ASSLSPRQETQY
few	TRBJ2-3	TRBV29-1	TRBD1	SVSIGQGVTDTQY
-	TRBJ1-1	TRBV2	-	ATGNTEAF
few	TRBJ2-3	TRBV25-1	-	ASSEWGSADTQY
few	TRBJ1-2	TRBV6-5	-	ASSSGGGRANYGYT
few	TRBJ1-2	TRBV7-2	TRBD1	ASSPRQGAGGYT